This record looks at one T cell receptor (beta chain) sequence and its context. Antigen specificity is unknown. The sample belongs to a study of T cells in women clearing cervical HPV infection. General study findings and limits: Repertoire richness, not evenness, was significantly elevated in CIN3+ cases versus controls.

The data were produced by immunoSEQ multiplex PCR, yet TCRdb's version contains in-frame clones alone and is incomplete. The clone table shows about 45,000 clones, with the ten largest holding 0.95% to 1.5%. The receptor was derived from a woman between 18 and 70 years old with a cervical HPV16 infection that either progressed to CIN3+ or cleared (not recorded which). Sequencing used blood buffy coat.

CDR3 in amino acids: CSADRGVTGGASGEQYF. CDR3 bases read: TGCAGTGCTGACAGGGGGGTTACAGGGGGCGCATCCGGCGAG. V is TRBV20-1 and J is TRBJ2-7, with 9 bases lining up with TRBD1. The CDR3 end is not reached by the read, which stops 3 residues before it; the germline J gene fills it in. CDR1 is DFQATT, CDR2 SNEGSKA, per germline (reference sequence). V shed 5 bases and J 6 bases; nucleotides not matched to a gene: 20. The CDR3 consists of 17 residues.